This T cell receptor (beta chain) appears in the sequencing data of a study of blood T cell repertoires in COVID-19. On the study more broadly: Both acute and convalescent COVID-19 samples were obtained from the United States, Italy and Spain. Nucleic acid was either cDNA or gDNA, and it came from T cells, B-cell-depleted T cells, or PBMCs.

Original methodology: The authors estimated nucleated cell counts from reference gene primer amplification. Generated by immunoSEQ multiplex PCR, the TCRdb table keeps only in-frame clones and is missing some. For V, J and clone size, that table is used; D and trimming come from the DNA. The sample includes 85,000 to 120,000 clones, about 88% of them seen just once. Trimming cost V 4 bases and J 2 bases, with 12 bases left between them. The germline V gene encodes CDR1 SGHRS and CDR2 YFSETQ. The CDR3 is 15 amino acids. Sequencing input: peripheral blood. This TCR was sampled from a man aged 45 to 65 with active or convalescent COVID-19. The chain has TRBV5-1 and TRBJ2-2, with D uncertain. CDR3 DNA sequence: TGCGCCAGCAGCCCCCTGTCCGTCAACACCGGGGAGCTGTTTTTT. This sequence encodes CASSPLSVNTGELFF.